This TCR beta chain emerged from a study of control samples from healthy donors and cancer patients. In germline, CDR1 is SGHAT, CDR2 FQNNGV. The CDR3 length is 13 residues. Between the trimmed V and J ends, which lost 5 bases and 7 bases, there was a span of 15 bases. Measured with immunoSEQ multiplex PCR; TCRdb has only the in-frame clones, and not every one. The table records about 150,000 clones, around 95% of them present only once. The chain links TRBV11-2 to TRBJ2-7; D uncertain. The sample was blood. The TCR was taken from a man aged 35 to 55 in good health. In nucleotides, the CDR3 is TGTGCCAGCAGCCCCCCTTACGAGTGGGAGCAGTACTTC. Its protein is CASSPPYEWEQYF. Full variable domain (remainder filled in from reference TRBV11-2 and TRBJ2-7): EAGVAQSPRYKIIEKRQSVAFWCNPISGHATLYWYQQILGQGPKLLIQFQNNGVVDDSQLPKDRFSAERLKGVDSTLKIQPAKLEDSAVYLCASSPPYEWEQYFGPGTRLTVT.